Detailed here is one T cell receptor (beta chain). The specificity of this receptor is unknown. No much larger clone is present one base from it, and per-base qualities are unavailable. The sample is drawn from a study of T cells in Graves' hyperthyroidism and ophthalmopathy (dated by TCRdb to the late 2010s). Describing the broader study: Peripheral blood was collected at initial diagnosis, before any treatment. The 95 to 100 discovery patients were divided at random into training and test sets in a 7:3 ratio. A discovery cohort of about a hundred patients, approximately 45 with Graves' ophthalmopathy and 57 with stable Graves' hyperthyroidism, was used to find distinguishing TCR V-J signatures. After sampling, hyperthyroidism patients received methimazole starting at 30 mg daily, and ophthalmopathy patients received high-dose intravenous methylprednisolone. The paper describes TCR Vbeta CDR3 sequencing of some 130 peripheral blood samples, made up of about 41 ophthalmopathy patients, 70 to 75 hyperthyroidism patients and approximately 17 progressor patients. Prospective prediction of ophthalmopathy was tested in an independent validation cohort of some 20 hyperthyroidism patients and some 17 patients who later progressed to ophthalmopathy. In addition, the study compared T-cell repertoires in thyroid tissue and in blood from about six Graves' hyperthyroidism patients. General conclusions and limits of the study: Sample size was not statistically predetermined, and investigators were not blinded to group allocation. In validation, the model predicted progression to ophthalmopathy a median of around six months before onset, with roughly 68% sensitivity and nearly 75% specificity. Most expanded thyroid clonotypes (frequency above 0.001) were also detected in blood, suggesting blood repertoires may reflect thyroid immune responses. In cross-validation, a model built on a 13 V-J signature told ophthalmopathy apart from stable hyperthyroidism with roughly 87% sensitivity and roughly 81% specificity, and in testing the same model reached 80%/75%.

The cysteine opens and the phenylalanine closes a CDR3 of 15 amino acids. The read is trimmed to its CDR3 DNA, 45 bases read in frame from base 1. As encoded in the germline V gene, CDR1 is SGHTA while CDR2 is FQGNSA. The trim is 5 bases for V and 3 bases for J, with a gap of 16 bases between the germline ends. A patient counted as having stable Graves' hyperthyroidism if no progression to ophthalmopathy occurred over 18 months of follow-up. Hyperthyroidism patients were newly diagnosed, had a disease duration of under 2 months, and were aged 18 to 65 years. Patients with uncontrolled infections, other autoimmune diseases, pregnancy or lactation were excluded. Diagnoses relied on clinical symptoms, serum thyroxine and TRAb, thyroid ultrasound and orbital computed tomography. Ficoll-Paque density gradient centrifugation was used to isolate PBMCs from around 10 ml of fresh peripheral blood. Total RNA was extracted using Trizol reagent, and RNA quality was assessed on an Agilent 2100 Bioanalyzer.

The TCR beta CDR3 regions were amplified from RNA transcripts. For the first round of RT-PCR on the TCR CDR3, the HTBI primer set was used together with the Qiagen OneStep RT-PCR kit. A second multiplex PCR round built the libraries, followed by size selection and purification. Libraries were sequenced paired-end with 100 bp reads on an Illumina HiSeq2000. Per the source publication's procedure: SOAPnuke was used to process the raw data, removing reads that contained adapters or uncalled bases, had a mean Phred below 15, or lacked an exact match to the constant primer or identifier. COPE v1.2.5 was used to merge high-quality paired reads, and clonotypes were defined as unique nucleotide sequences. Clonotypes were aligned to IMGT TRBV, TRBD and TRBJ reference segments using MiTCR v1.1. Analysis was restricted to V-J combinations with a frequency above 0.0001, which covered roughly 99% of repertoires. A TCS score was defined as the ratio between F50 (clonal expansion) and ExV (chaos), using BLOSUM62-based TCRdist between CDR3 peptides within each V-J. Welch's t-statistics and random forest reduced roughly 530 V-J features to fewer than 15, which were used in a naive Bayes classifier (R e1071). The Morisita-Horn index was used to measure how similar the thyroid and blood repertoires were. TCRdb passed the public sequencing reads through fastp at Q25 and MiXCR, retaining productive beta sequences. For every CDR3 protein sequence, its rows merge into one entry that carries the most common genes and DNA. Clone size and V and J calls follow TCRdb, not the original study. This sample holds approximately 870,000 distinct CDR3 sequences; about two fifths were observed only once. The leading ten clones occupy over 8% of the sample.

The sequence was collected from a man between 18 and 29 years old with Graves' hyperthyroidism. Sequenced sample: blood. In this chain, TRBV7-2 is recombined with TRBJ1-1; the D segment could be TRBD1, given 5 matching bases. This receptor carries the CDR3 CASSQPGLRYTEAFF. Read as DNA, the sequence is TGTGCCAGCAGCCAGCCGGGGCTGCGCTACACTGAAGCTTTCTTT.